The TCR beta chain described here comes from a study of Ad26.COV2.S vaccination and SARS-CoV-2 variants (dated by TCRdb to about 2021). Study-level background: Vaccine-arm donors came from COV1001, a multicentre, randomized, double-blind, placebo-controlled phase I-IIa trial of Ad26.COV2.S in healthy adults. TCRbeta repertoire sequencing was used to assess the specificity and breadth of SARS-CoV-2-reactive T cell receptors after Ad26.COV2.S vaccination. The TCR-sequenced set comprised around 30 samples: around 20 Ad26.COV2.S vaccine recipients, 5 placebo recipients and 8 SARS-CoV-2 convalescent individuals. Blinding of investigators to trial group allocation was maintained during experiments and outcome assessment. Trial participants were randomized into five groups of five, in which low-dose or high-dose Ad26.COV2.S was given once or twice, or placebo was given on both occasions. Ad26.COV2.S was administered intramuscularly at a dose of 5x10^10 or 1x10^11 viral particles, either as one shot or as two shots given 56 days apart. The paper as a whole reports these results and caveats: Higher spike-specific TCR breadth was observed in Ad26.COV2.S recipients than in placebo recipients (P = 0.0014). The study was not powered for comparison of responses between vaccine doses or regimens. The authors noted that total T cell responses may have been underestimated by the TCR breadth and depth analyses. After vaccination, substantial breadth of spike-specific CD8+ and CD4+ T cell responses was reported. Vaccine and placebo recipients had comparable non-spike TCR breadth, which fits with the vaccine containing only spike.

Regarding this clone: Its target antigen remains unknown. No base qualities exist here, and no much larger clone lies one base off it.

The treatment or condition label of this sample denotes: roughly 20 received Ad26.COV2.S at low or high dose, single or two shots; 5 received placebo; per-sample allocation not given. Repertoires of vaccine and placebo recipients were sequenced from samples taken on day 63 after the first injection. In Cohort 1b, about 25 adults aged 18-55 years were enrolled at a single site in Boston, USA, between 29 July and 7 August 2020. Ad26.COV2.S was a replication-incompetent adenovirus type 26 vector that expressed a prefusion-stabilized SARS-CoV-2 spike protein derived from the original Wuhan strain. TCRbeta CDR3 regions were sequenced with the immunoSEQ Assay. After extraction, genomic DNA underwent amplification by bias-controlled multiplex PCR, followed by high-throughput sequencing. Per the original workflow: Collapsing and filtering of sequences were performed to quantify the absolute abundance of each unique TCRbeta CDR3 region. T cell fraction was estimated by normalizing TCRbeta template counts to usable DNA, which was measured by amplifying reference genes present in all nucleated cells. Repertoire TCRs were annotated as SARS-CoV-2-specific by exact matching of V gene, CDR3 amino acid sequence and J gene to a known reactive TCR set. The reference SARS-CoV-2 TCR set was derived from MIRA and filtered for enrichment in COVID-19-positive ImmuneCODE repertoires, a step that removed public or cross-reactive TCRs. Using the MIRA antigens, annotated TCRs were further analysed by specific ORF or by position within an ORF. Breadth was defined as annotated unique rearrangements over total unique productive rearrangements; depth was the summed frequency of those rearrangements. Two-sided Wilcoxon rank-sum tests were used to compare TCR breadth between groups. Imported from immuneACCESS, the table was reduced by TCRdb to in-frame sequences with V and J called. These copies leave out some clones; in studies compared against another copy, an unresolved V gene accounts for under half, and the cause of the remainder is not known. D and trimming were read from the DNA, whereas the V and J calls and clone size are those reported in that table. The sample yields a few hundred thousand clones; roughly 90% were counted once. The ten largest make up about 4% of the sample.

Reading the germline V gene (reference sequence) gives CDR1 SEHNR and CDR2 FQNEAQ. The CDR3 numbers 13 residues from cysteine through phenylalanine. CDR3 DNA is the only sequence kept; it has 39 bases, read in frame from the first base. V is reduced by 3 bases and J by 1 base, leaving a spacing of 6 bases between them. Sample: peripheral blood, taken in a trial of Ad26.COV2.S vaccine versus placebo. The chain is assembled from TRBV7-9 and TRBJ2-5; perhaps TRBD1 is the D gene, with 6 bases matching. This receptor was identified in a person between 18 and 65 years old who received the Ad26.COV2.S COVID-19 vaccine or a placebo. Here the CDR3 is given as CASSFRGQETQYF. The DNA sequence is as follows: TGTGCCAGCAGCTTCAGGGGCCAAGAGACCCAGTACTTC.